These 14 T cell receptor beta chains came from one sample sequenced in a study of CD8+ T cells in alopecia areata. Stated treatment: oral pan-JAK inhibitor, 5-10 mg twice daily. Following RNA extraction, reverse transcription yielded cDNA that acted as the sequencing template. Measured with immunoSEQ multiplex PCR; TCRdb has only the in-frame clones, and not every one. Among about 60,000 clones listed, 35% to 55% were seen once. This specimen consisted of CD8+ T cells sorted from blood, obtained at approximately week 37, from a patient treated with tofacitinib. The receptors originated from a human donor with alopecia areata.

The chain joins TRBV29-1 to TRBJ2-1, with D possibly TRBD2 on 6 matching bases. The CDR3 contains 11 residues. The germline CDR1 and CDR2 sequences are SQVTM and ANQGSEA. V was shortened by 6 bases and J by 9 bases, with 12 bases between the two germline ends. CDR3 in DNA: TGCAGCGTAAATACCGGGGGTGAGCAGTTCTTC. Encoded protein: CSVNTGGEQFF.

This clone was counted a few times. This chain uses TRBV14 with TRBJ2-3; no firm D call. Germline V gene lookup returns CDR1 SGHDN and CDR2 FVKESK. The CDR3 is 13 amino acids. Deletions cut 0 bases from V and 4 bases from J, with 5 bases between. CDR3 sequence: CASSQDGADTQYF. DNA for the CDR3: TGTGCCAGCAGCCAAGATGGAGCAGATACGCAGTATTTT. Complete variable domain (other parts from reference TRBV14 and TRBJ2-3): EAGVTQFPSHSVIEKGQTVTLRCDPISGHDNLYWYRRVMGKEIKFLLHFVKESKQDESGMPNNRFLAERTGGTYSTLKVQPAELEDSGVYFCASSQDGADTQYFGPGTRLTVL.

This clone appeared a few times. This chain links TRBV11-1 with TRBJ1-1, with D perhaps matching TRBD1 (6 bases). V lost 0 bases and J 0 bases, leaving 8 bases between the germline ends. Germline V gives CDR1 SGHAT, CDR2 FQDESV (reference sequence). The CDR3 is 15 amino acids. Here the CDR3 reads CASSLAQGLNTEAFF. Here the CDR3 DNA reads TGTGCCAGCAGCTTAGCCCAGGGGTTGAACACTGAAGCTTTCTTT.

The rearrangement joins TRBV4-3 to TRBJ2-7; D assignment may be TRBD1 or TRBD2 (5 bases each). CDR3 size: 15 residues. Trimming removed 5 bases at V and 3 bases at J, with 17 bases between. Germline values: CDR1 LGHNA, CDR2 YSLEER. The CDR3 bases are TGCGCCAGCAGCTTGGGACGGACGGACTTCTACGAGCAGTACTTC. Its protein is CASSLGRTDFYEQYF.

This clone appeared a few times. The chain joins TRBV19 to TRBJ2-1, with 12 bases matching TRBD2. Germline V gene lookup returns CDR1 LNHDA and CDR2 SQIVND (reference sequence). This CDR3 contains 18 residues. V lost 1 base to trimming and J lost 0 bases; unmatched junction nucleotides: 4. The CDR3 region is CASSIGLAGGSSYNEQFF. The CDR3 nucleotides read TGTGCCAGTAGTATAGGGCTAGCGGGAGGGAGCTCCTACAATGAGCAGTTCTTC. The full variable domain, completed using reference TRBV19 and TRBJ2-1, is DGGITQSPKYLFRKEGQNVTLSCEQNLNHDAMYWYRQDPGQGLRLIYYSQIVNDFQKGDIAEGYSVSREKKESFPLTVTSAQKNPTAFYLCASSIGLAGGSSYNEQFFGPGTRLTVL.

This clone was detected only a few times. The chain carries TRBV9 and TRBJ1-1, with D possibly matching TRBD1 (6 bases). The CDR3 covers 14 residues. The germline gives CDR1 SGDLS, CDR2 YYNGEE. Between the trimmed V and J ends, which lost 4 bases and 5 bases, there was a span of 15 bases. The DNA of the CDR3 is TGTGCCAGCAGCCCCGTAGGGGGGAATACTGAAGCTTTCTTT. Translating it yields CASSPVGGNTEAFF.

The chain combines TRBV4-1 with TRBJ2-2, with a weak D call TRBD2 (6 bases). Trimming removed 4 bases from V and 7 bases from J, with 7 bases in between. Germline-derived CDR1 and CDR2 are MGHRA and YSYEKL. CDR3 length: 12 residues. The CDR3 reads CASSPGSGELFF. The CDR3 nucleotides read TGCGCCAGCAGCCCCGGGAGCGGGGAGCTGTTTTTT.

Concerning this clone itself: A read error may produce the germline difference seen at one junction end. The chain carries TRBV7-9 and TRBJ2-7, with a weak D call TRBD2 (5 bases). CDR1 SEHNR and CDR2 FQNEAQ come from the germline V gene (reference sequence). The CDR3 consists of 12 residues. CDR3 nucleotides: TGTGCCAGCAGCCTAGCTTTCGACGAGCAGTACTTC. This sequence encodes CASSLAFDEQYF.

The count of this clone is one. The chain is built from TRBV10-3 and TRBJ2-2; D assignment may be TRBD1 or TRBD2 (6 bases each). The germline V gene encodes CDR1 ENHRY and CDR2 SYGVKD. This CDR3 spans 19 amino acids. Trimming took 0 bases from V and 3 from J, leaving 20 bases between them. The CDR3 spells CAISESGGTPSWDTGELFF. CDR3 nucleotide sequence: TGTGCCATCAGTGAGTCAGGGGGGACGCCCTCGTGGGACACCGGGGAGCTGTTTTTT.

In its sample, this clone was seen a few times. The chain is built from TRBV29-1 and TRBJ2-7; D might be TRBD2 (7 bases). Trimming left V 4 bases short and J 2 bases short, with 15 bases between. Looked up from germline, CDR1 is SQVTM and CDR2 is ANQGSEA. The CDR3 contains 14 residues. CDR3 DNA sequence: TGCAGCGTTGGAGTGGGGAGGGGGGCCTACGAGCAGTACTTC. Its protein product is CSVGVGRGAYEQYF.

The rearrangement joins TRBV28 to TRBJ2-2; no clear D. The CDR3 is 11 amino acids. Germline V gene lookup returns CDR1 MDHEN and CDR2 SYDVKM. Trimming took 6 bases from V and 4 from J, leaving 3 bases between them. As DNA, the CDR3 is TGTGCCAGCAGCCTCACCGGGGAGCTGTTTTTT. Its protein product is CASSLTGELFF.

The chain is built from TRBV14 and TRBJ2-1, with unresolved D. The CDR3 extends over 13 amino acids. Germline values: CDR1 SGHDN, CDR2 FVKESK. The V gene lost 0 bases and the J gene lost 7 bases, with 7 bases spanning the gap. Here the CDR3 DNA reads TGTGCCAGCAGCCAAGATTCGAGGAATGAGCAGTTCTTC. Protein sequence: CASSQDSRNEQFF.

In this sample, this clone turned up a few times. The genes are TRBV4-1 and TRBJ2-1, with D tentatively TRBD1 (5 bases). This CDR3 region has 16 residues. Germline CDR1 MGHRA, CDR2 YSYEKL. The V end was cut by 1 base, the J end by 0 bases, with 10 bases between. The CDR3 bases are TGCGCCAGCAGCCAAGGGGGCGGAGCCTCCTACAATGAGCAGTTCTTC. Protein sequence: CASSQGGGASYNEQFF.

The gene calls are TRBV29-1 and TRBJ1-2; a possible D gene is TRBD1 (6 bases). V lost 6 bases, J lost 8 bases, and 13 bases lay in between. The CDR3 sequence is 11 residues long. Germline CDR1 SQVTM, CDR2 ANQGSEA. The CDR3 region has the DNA TGCAGCGTGCCCCACAGGGAAGGCTACACCTTC. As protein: CSVPHREGYTF.